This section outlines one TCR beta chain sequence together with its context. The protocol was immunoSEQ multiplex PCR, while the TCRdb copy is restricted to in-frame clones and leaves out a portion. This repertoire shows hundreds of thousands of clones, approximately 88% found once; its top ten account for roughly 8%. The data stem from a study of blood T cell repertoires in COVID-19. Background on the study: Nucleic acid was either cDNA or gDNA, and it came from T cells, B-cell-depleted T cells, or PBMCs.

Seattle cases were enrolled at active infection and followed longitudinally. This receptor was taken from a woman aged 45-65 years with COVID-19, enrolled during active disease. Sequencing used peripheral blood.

The CDR3 nucleotides read TGTGCCAGCAGTGACTCTGTGGGGGGGGGCCCAGATACGCAGTATTTT. It is translated as CASSDSVGGGPDTQYF. This chain links TRBV6-4 with TRBJ2-3; D is perhaps TRBD2 (7 bases). Germline V lookup: CDR1 MRHNA, CDR2 SNTAGT. V dropped 0 bases and J dropped 4 bases, with 14 bases sitting between them. This CDR3 region has 16 residues.